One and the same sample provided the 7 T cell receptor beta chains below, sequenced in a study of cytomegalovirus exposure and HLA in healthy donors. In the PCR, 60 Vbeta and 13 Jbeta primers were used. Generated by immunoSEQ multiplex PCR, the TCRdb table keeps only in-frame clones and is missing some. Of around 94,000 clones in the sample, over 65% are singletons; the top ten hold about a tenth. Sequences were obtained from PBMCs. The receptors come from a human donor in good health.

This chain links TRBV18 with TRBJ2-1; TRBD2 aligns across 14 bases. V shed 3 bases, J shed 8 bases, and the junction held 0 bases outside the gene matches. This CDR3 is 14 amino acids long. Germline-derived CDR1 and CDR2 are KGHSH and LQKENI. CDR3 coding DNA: TGTGCCAGCTCACCGGGACTAGCGGGAGATGAGCAGTTCTTC. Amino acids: CASSPGLAGDEQFF.

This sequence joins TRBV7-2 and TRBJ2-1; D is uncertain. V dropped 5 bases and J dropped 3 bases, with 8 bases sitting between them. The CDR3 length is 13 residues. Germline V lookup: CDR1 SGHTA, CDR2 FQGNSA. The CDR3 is CASSPLDYNEQFF. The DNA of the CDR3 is TGTGCCAGCAGCCCCCTAGACTACAATGAGCAGTTCTTC.

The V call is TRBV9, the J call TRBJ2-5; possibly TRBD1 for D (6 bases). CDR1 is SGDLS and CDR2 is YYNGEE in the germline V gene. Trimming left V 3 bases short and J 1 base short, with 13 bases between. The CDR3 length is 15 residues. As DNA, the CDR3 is TGTGCCAGCAGCGCCACCGGGACATTCCAAGAGACCCAGTACTTC. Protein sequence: CASSATGTFQETQYF.

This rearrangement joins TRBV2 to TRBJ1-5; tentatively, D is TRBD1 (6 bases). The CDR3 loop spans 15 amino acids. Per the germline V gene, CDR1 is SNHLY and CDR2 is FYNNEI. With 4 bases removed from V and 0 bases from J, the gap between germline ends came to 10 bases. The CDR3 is CASSVDRYSNQPQHF. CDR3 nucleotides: TGTGCCAGCAGTGTGGACAGATATAGCAATCAGCCCCAGCATTTT.

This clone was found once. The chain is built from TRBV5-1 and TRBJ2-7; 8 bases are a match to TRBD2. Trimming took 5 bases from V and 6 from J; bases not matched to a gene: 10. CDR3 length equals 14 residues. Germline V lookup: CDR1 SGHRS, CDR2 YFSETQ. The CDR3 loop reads CASSQLADLSEQYF. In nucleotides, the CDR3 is TGCGCCAGCAGTCAACTAGCGGATCTTTCCGAGCAGTACTTC.

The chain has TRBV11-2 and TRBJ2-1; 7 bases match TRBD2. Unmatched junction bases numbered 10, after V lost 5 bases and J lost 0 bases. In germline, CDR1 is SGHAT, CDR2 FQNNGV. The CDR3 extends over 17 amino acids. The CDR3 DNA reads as TGTGCCAGCAGCCAAGACTTGGGGGGGAGCTCCTACAATGAGCAGTTCTTC. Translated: CASSQDLGGSSYNEQFF.

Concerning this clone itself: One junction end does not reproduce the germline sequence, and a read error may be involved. CDR3 nucleotide sequence: TGTGCCAGCAGTCTATGGGCCACCCAGGGGAATCAGCCCCAGCATTTT. It specifies CASSLWATQGNQPQHF. The gene calls are TRBV28 and TRBJ1-5; maybe TRBD1 (6 bases). The length of the CDR3 is 16 residues. In germline, CDR1 is MDHEN, CDR2 SYDVKM.